This record covers a single T cell receptor beta chain. The antigen is not known. V dropped 0 bases and J dropped 1 base, with 9 bases sitting between them. CDR1 MNHEY and CDR2 SVGAGI come from the germline V gene. The CDR3 contains 15 residues. A quantity of about 0.5 to 1 ug RNA underwent reverse transcription using random hexamers. With immunoSEQ multiplex PCR, TCR beta CDR3 was amplified across 54 Vbeta and 13 Jbeta. TCRdb itself ran the immunoSEQ multiplex PCR reads through MiXCR, one entry per CDR3 protein. Of some 120,000 distinct CDR3 sequences listed, approximately 89% are singletons. This specimen belongs to a study of CD8 T cells in Susac syndrome. Study findings and constraints: The study recognized that the number of individuals in its TCR sequencing and HLA analysis was relatively small.

TEMRA cells were enriched by FACS, while CD8+ and CD4+ T cells were obtained through a negative isolation that was performed magnetically. This TCR was recovered from a human donor with multiple sclerosis. The V call is TRBV6-5, the J call TRBJ1-1, with D unresolved. The sequencing sample was made of CD8+ T cells from PBMCs. The CDR3 DNA sequence: TGTGCCAGCAGTTACTCTAATTTACCGAACACTGAAGCTTTCTTT. As protein: CASSYSNLPNTEAFF.